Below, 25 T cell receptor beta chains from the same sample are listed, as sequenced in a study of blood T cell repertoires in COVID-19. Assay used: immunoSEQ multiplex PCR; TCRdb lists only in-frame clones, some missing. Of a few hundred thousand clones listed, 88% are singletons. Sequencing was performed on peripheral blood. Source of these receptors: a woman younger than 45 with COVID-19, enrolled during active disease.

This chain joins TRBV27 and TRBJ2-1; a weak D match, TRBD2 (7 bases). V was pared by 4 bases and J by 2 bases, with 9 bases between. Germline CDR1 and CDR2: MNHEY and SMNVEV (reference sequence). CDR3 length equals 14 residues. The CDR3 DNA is TGTGCCAGCAGTTGGGGGGGGCCCTACAATGAGCAGTTCTTC. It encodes CASSWGGPYNEQFF.

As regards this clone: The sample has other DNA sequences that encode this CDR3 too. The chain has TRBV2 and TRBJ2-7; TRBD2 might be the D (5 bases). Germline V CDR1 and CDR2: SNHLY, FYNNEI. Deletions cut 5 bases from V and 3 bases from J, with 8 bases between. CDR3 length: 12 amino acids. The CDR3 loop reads CASSLTSYEQYV. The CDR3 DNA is TGTGCCAGCAGTTTAACTAGCTACGAGCAGTACGTC.

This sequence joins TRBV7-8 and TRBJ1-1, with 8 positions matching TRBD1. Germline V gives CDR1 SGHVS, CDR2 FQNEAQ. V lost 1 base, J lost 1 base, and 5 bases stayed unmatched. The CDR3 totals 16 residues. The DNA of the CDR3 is TGTGCCAGCAGCTTAGTCAGGGGACAGGCGAACACTGAAGCTTTCTTT. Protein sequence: CASSLVRGQANTEAFF.

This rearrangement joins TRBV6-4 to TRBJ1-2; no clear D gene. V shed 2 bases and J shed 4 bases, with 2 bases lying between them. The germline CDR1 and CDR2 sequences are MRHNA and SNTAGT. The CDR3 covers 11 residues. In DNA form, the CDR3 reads TGTGCCAGCAGTGACCGCTATGGCTACACCTTC. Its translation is CASSDRYGYTF.

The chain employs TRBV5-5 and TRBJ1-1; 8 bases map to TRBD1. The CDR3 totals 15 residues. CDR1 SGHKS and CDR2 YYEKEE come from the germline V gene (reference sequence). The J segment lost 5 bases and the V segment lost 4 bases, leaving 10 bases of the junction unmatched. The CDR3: CASSREDRGRTEAFF. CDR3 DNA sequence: TGTGCCAGCAGCAGGGAAGACAGGGGCCGAACTGAAGCTTTCTTT.

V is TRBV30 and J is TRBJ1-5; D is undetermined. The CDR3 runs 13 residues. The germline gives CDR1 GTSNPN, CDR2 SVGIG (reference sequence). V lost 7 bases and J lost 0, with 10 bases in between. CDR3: CASSGYSNQPQHF. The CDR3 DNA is TGTGCCTCCTCAGGTTATAGCAATCAGCCCCAGCATTTT. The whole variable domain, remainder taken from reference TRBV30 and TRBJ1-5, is SQTIHQWPATLVQPVGSPLSLECTVEGTSNPNLYWYRQAAGRGLQLLFYSVGIGQISSEVPQNLSASRPQDRQFILSSKKLLLSDSGFYLCASSGYSNQPQHFGDGTRLSIL.

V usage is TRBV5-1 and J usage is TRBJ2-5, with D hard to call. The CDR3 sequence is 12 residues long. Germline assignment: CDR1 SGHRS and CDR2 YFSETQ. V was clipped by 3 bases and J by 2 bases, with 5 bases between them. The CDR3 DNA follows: TGCGCCAGCAGCTACCGGCAAGAGACCCAGTACTTC. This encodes CASSYRQETQYF.

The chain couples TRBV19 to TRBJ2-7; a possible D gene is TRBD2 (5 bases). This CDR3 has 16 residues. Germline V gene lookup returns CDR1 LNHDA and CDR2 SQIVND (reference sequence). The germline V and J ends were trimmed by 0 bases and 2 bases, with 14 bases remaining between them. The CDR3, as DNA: TGTGCCAGTAGTATAGATCTGGCTAGCCGAGCCTACGAGCAGTACTTC. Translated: CASSIDLASRAYEQYF.

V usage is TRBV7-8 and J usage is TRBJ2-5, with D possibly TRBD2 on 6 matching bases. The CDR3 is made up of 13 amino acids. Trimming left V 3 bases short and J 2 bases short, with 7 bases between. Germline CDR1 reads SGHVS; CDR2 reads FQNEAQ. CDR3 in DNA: TGTGCCAGCAGCTTGACTAGACAAGAGACCCAGTACTTC. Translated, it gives CASSLTRQETQYF.

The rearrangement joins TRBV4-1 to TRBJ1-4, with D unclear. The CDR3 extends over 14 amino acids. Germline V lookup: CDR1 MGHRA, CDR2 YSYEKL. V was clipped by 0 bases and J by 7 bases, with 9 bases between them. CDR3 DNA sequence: TGCGCCAGCAGCCAAGATGCGGCGGGTGAAAAACTGTTTTTT. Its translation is CASSQDAAGEKLFF.

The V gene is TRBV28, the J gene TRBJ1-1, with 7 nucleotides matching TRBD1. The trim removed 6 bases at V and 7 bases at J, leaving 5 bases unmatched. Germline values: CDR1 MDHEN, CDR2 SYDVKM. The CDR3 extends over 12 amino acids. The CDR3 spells CASRRGRVEAFF. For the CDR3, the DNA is TGTGCCAGCAGGAGGGGGCGGGTTGAAGCTTTCTTT.

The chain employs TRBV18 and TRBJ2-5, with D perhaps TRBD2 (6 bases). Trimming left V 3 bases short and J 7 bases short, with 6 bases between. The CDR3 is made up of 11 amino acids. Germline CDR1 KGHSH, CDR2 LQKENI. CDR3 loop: CASSPGGTQYF. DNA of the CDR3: TGTGCCAGCTCACCCGGGGGGACCCAGTACTTC.

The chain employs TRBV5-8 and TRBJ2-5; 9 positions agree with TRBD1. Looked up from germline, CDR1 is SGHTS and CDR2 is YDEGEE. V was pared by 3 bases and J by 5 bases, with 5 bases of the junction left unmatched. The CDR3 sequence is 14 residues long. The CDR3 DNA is TGTGCCAGCAGCTACAGGGGGCCCAGGGAGACCCAGTACTTC. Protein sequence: CASSYRGPRETQYF.

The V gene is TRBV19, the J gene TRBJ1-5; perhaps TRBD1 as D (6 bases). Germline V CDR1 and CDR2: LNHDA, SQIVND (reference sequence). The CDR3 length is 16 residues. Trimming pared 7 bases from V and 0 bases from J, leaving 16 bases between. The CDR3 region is CASTKGHSYSNQPQHF. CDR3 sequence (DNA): TGTGCCAGTACCAAGGGACATTCCTATAGCAATCAGCCCCAGCATTTT. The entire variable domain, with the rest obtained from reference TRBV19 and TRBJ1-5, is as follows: DGGITQSPKYLFRKEGQNVTLSCEQNLNHDAMYWYRQDPGQGLRLIYYSQIVNDFQKGDIAEGYSVSREKKESFPLTVTSAQKNPTAFYLCASTKGHSYSNQPQHFGDGTRLSIL.

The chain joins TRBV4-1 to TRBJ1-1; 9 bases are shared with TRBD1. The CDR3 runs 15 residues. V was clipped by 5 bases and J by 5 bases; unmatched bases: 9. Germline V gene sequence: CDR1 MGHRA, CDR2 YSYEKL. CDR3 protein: CASSARQGDGTEAFF. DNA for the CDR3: TGCGCCAGCAGCGCCCGACAGGGGGACGGGACTGAAGCTTTCTTT.

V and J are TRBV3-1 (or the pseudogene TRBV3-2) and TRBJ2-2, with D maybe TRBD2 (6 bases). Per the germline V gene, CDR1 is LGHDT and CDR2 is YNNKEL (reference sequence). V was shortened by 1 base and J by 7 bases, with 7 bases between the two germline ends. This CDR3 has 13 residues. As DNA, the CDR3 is TGTGCCAGCAGCCAAGGACTAGGCGGGGAGCTGTTTTTT. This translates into CASSQGLGGELFF.

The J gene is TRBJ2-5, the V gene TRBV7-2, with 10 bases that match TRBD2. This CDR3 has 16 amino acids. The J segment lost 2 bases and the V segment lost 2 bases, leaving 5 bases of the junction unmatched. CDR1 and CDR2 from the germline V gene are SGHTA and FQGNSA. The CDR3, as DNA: TGTGCCAGCAGCTTAACAGGACTAGCGGTTCAAGAGACCCAGTACTTC. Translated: CASSLTGLAVQETQYF.

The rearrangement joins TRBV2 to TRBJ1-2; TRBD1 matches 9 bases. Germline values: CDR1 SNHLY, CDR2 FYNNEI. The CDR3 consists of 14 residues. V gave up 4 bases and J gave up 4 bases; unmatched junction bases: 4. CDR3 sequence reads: CASSVGQGFYGYTF. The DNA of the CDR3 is TGTGCCAGCAGTGTGGGACAGGGATTCTATGGCTACACCTTC.

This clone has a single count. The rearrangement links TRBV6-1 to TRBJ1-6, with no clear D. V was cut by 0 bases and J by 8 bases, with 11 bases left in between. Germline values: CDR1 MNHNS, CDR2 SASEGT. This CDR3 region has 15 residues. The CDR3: CASSEALGSYSPLHF. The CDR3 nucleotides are TGTGCCAGCAGTGAAGCGCTAGGCAGTTATTCACCCCTCCACTTT.

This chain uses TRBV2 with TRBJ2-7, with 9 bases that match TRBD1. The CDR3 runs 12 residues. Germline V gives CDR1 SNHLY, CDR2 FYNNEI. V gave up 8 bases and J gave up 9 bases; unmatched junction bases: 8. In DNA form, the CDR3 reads TGTGCCAGCGGATCACAGGGGGCAGGGCAGTACTTC. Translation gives CASGSQGAGQYF.

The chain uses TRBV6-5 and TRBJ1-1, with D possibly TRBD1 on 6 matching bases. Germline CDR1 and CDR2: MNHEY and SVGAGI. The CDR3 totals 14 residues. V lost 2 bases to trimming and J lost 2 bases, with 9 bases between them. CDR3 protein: CASSYATGNTEAFF. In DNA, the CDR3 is TGTGCCAGCAGTTACGCGACAGGTAACACTGAAGCTTTCTTT.

CDR3 nucleotides: TGTGCCAGCAGCTTAGATCCTGGGAGTGCAATCTCGCGGTATGGCTACACCTTC. It yields the protein CASSLDPGSAISRYGYTF. The V and J genes are TRBV11-2 and TRBJ1-2, with D unclear. This CDR3 is 18 amino acids long. With 0 bases removed from V and 5 bases from J, the gap between germline ends came to 22 bases. Germline loops: CDR1 SGHAT, CDR2 FQNNGV.

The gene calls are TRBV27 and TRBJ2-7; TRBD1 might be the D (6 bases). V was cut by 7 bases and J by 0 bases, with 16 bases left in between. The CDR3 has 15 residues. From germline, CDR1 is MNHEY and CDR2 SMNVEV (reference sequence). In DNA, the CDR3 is TGTGCCAGCAAAACCGCAGGGGTGGGCTCCTACGAGCAGTACTTC. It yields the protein CASKTAGVGSYEQYF.

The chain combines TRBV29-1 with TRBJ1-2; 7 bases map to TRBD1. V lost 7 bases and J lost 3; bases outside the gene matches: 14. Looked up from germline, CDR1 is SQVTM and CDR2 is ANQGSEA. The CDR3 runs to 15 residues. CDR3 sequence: CSAASRDREHYGYTF. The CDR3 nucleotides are TGCAGCGCCGCCTCCAGGGACAGAGAGCACTATGGCTACACCTTC.

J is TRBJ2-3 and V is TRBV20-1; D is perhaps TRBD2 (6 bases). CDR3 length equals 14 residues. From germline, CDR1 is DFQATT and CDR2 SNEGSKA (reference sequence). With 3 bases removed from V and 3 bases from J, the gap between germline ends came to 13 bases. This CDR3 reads CSASPGGNTDTQYF. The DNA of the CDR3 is TGCAGTGCTAGTCCCGGGGGAAATACAGATACGCAGTATTTT.